Here is one T cell receptor (beta chain) with its context. Its matching antigen is unknown. The second PCR ran about 6 to 11 cycles with a sample-barcoded 5' primer and J-beta primers. TCRdb redid the calling of the 5' RACE reads with MiXCR, one entry per CDR3 protein. The repertoire includes roughly 1,500,000 distinct CDR3 sequences, approximately 42% of them detected once, and 7% to 9.5% sits in the top ten. Donors each provided roughly 11 milliliters of peripheral blood. No fewer than 5.5 micrograms of total RNA were isolated from every sample. These data come from a study of blood T cells in healthy people across ages. About the research overall: Per two T cells, about one barcoded beta molecule was captured through template switching.

Findings and limits, study-wide: Fewer expanded clones and more diversity marked long-lived versus aged donors.

The TCR originated in a young woman in good health. Sequenced input: blood.

CDR3 residues: CSAYLRDRGYEQYF. DNA of the CDR3: TGCAGTGCGTACCTCCGGGACAGGGGCTACGAGCAGTACTTC. The V call is TRBV20-1, the J call TRBJ2-4; TRBD1 matches 10 bases. The DNA matches TRBJ2-7 better at its end, which makes the J call doubtful. This CDR3 spans 14 amino acids. Germline V gives CDR1 DFQATT, CDR2 SNEGSKA (reference sequence).